This T cell receptor beta chain was recovered during a study of CD8 T cells in Susac syndrome. At the level of the study: Patients with Susac syndrome had blood drawn and were at that point therapy-naive, on corticosteroids, or on intravenous immunoglobulin alone.

TEMRA cells were enriched by FACS, while CD8+ and CD4+ T cells were obtained through a negative isolation that was performed magnetically. With random hexamers, about 0.5 to 1 ug RNA was reverse transcribed. Across 54 Vbeta and 13 Jbeta, TCR beta CDR3 was amplified with immunoSEQ multiplex PCR. TCRdb reanalysed the immunoSEQ multiplex PCR reads using MiXCR and keeps one entry per CDR3 protein. This sample has 100,000 to 110,000 distinct CDR3 sequences; around 95% occur once, and the top ten carry less than 0.35%. Germline V gives CDR1 SGHRS, CDR2 YFSETQ. J was trimmed by 4 bases and V by 5 bases; bases with no gene match: 11. The CDR3 runs 15 residues.

The sequenced sample was CD8+ T cells from PBMCs. This receptor was taken from a human donor with Susac syndrome. The V call is TRBV5-1, the J call TRBJ1-1; 7 bases line up with TRBD1. CDR3 residues: CASRIQGPAGTEAFF. CDR3 coding DNA: TGCGCCAGCAGAATACAGGGGCCCGCGGGCACTGAAGCTTTCTTT. Based on the CDR3 plus reference TRBV5-1 and TRBJ1-1, the full variable domain is KAGVTQTPRYLIKTRGQQVTLSCSPISGHRSVSWYQQTPGQGLQFLFEYFSETQRNKGNFPGRFSGRQFSNSRSEMNVSTLELGDSALYLCASRIQGPAGTEAFFGQGTRLTVV.